This passage covers 29 T cell receptor beta chains from one sample sequenced in a study of T cells in pancreatic ductal adenocarcinoma (dated by TCRdb to 2016 to 2017). The selected pancreatic ductal adenocarcinoma patients had received surgery without neoadjuvant therapy. Libraries were built with the immunoSEQ multiplex PCR assay. Here the immuneACCESS table is served through TCRdb, limited to in-frame sequences with V and J called. Missing clones are a known gap in these copies; in checked studies unresolved V genes cover under half, and the rest lacks a known reason. The sample table lists approximately 19,000 clones, about nine tenths of them with a count of one. Approximately 1% of the sample goes to the ten largest clones. Sequenced input: PBMCs. The receptor set was obtained from a human donor with pancreatic ductal adenocarcinoma.

V is TRBV7-9 and J is TRBJ2-7, with D possibly TRBD1 on 6 matching bases. Trimming took 6 bases from V and 4 from J, leaving 10 bases between them. The CDR3 has 12 amino acids. CDR1 is SEHNR and CDR2 is FQNEAQ in the germline V gene (reference sequence). The CDR3 spells CASSTQGYEQYF. The CDR3 region has the DNA TGTGCCAGCAGTACACAGGGTTACGAGCAGTACTTC.

V and J are TRBV28 and TRBJ2-3; 9 nucleotides line up with TRBD1. Germline assignment: CDR1 MDHEN and CDR2 SYDVKM. The CDR3 runs to 13 residues. DNA for the CDR3: TGTCCCCCTAGGACAGGGGGCACAGATACGCAGTATTTT. This translates into CPPRTGGTDTQYF.

As DNA, the CDR3 is TGTGCCAGCAGCTTAAGTTATATCGGGACTCTGGATTCACCCCTCCACTTT. As protein: CASSLSYIGTLDSPLHF. This chain uses TRBV5-5 with TRBJ1-6; D perhaps matches TRBD1 (5 bases). The CDR3 is 17 amino acids. Per germline, CDR1 SGHKS and CDR2 YYEKEE (reference sequence). Trimming cost V 2 bases and J 8 bases, with 20 bases left between them. Variable domain in full (rest from reference TRBV5-5 and TRBJ1-6): DAGVTQSPTHLIKTRGQQVTLRCSPISGHKSVSWYQQVLGQGPQFIFQYYEKEERGRGNFPDRFSARQFPNYSSELNVNALLLGDSALYLCASSLSYIGTLDSPLHFGNGTRLTVT.

The genes are TRBV19 and TRBJ2-1; D gene unclear. CDR3 length: 15 amino acids. Germline V gene data show CDR1 as LNHDA and CDR2 as SQIVND (reference sequence). V lost 5 bases and J 10 bases, leaving 21 bases between the germline ends. CDR3: CASSFPSTPPGEQFF. The CDR3 DNA is TGTGCCAGTAGTTTTCCCTCGACTCCTCCCGGGGAGCAGTTCTTC.

In this sample, this clone turned up once. The chain recombines TRBV19 with TRBJ2-2; D not resolved. The CDR3 covers 14 residues. With 6 bases removed from V and 4 bases from J, the gap between germline ends came to 12 bases. Germline V gene data show CDR1 as LNHDA and CDR2 as SQIVND (reference sequence). CDR3 bases: TGTGCCAGTAGATGGTTTGTGAGCACCGGGGAGCTGTTTTTT. Its translation is CASRWFVSTGELFF.

In DNA form, the CDR3 reads TGTGCCAGCAGCTTAGCGGGACTCGTCCAGGATGAGCAGTTCTTC. Protein: CASSLAGLVQDEQFF. The V gene is TRBV11-1, the J gene TRBJ2-1; weak D call: TRBD2 (6 bases). The CDR3 length is 15 residues. Trimming took off 0 bases at V and 8 bases at J, with 14 bases between the two ends. From germline, CDR1 is SGHAT and CDR2 FQDESV (reference sequence).

The rearrangement joins TRBV27 to TRBJ1-2; TRBD1 is a possible D gene (6 bases). The CDR3 length is 17 residues. The germline CDR1 and CDR2 sequences are MNHEY and SMNVEV (reference sequence). V shed 5 bases and J shed 8 bases, with 27 bases lying between them. The CDR3, as DNA: TGTGCCAGCAGTGGTCTCCCAATCGAACAGGGATCCGTGGGCTACACCTTC. Encoded protein: CASSGLPIEQGSVGYTF.

The genes are TRBV4-2 and TRBJ1-6; D is unclear. The germline gives CDR1 LGHNA, CDR2 YNFKEQ. This CDR3 has 15 residues. Deletions cut 6 bases from V and 7 bases from J, with 16 bases between. The CDR3 DNA follows: TGTGCCAGCAGAGATTTAGGTCCGCGGAATTCACCCCTCCACTTT. Amino acids: CASRDLGPRNSPLHF.

The chain uses TRBV5-1 and TRBJ1-6; D gene ambiguous. The germline CDR1 and CDR2 sequences are SGHRS and YFSETQ. This CDR3 contains 13 residues. With 4 bases removed from V and 7 bases from J, the gap between germline ends came to 9 bases. This CDR3 reads CASSMDLNSPLHF. DNA of the CDR3: TGCGCCAGCAGCATGGATCTAAATTCACCCCTCCACTTT.

V is TRBV5-1 and J is TRBJ1-3; D is undetermined. The length of the CDR3 is 16 residues. Germline loops: CDR1 SGHRS, CDR2 YFSETQ. Trimming left V 1 base short and J 0 bases short, with 11 bases between. CDR3 DNA: TGCGCCAGCAGCTTGAGTACAGCTCCCTCTGGAAACACCATATATTTT. Translating gives CASSLSTAPSGNTIYF.

The chain combines TRBV5-1 with TRBJ2-7; TRBD1 matches at 11 bases. V lost 4 bases and J lost 1; bases outside the gene matches: 10. The CDR3 runs 17 residues. Germline CDR1 and CDR2: SGHRS and YFSETQ. In DNA form, the CDR3 reads TGCGCCAGCAGCCGACGGCCGGGACAGGGGGGATCCTACGAGCAGTACTTC. It specifies CASSRRPGQGGSYEQYF.

The chain has TRBV6-5 and TRBJ2-5; D not certain. The CDR3 consists of 13 residues. In germline, CDR1 is MNHEY, CDR2 SVGAGI. V lost 4 bases to trimming and J lost 1 base, with 7 bases between them. The CDR3 loop is CASSSAFQETQYF. In DNA form, the CDR3 reads TGTGCCAGCAGTTCAGCGTTCCAAGAGACCCAGTACTTC.

The rearrangement joins TRBV18 to TRBJ1-1; D perhaps matches TRBD1 (6 bases). The germline CDR1 and CDR2 sequences are KGHSH and LQKENI. V was cut by 5 bases and J by 5 bases, with 12 bases left in between. The CDR3 has 13 residues. CDR3 sequence (DNA): TGTGCCAGCTCATCTACAGGGAGTACTGAAGCTTTCTTT. It codes for CASSSTGSTEAFF.

The J gene is TRBJ2-1, the V gene TRBV11-2, with 8 bases fitting TRBD2. Germline-derived CDR1 and CDR2 are SGHAT and FQNNGV. The V gene end was trimmed by 6 bases and the J gene end by 4 bases; junction bases not matched to a gene: 8. This CDR3 spans 15 amino acids. CDR3 protein: CASRAPGGGYNEQFF. The CDR3 DNA reads TGTGCCAGCAGGGCCCCGGGGGGGGGTTACAATGAGCAGTTCTTC.

This clone turned up a few times. The rearrangement links TRBV18 to TRBJ1-5; no reliable D call. Deletions cut 3 bases from V and 0 bases from J, with 9 bases between. The germline CDR1 and CDR2 sequences are KGHSH and LQKENI. This CDR3 is built from 15 residues. The CDR3 region has the DNA TGTGCCAGCTCACCCGAACGGTTTAGCAATCAGCCCCAGCATTTT. Its protein is CASSPERFSNQPQHF.

The rearrangement joins TRBV7-2 to TRBJ1-1; 9 bases align to TRBD1. Germline-derived CDR1 and CDR2 are SGHTA and FQGNSA. V was clipped by 3 bases and J by 3 bases; unmatched bases: 8. This CDR3 comprises 16 residues. The CDR3 DNA is TGTGCCAGCAGCTTGGGGACAGGGCGTACGGACACTGAAGCTTTCTTT. Encoded protein: CASSLGTGRTDTEAFF.

The genes are TRBV13 and TRBJ2-7; D perhaps matches TRBD1 (6 bases). CDR3 length equals 14 residues. The V gene lost 5 bases and the J gene lost 2 bases, with 13 bases spanning the gap. CDR1 and CDR2 from the germline V gene are PRHDT and FYEKMQ (reference sequence). The CDR3: CASSPTGIAYEQYF. The DNA for the CDR3 is TGTGCCAGCAGCCCTACAGGGATAGCCTACGAGCAGTACTTC. The full variable domain, with the rest looked up from reference TRBV13 and TRBJ2-7, is AAGVIQSPRHLIKEKRETATLKCYPIPRHDTVYWYQQGPGQDPQFLISFYEKMQSDKGSIPDRFSAQQFSDYHSELNMSSLELGDSALYFCASSPTGIAYEQYFGPGTRLTVT.

The chain joins TRBV4-2 to TRBJ1-5; TRBD1 aligns across 8 bases. There are 17 residues in the CDR3. V shed 0 bases and J 5 bases; nucleotides not matched to a gene: 9. Germline assignment: CDR1 LGHNA and CDR2 YNFKEQ. The CDR3 region is CASSQDPRQGMDQPQHF. The DNA for the CDR3 is TGTGCCAGCAGCCAAGATCCACGACAGGGGATGGATCAGCCCCAGCATTTT.

The V call is TRBV2, the J call TRBJ1-5; D may be TRBD1 (5 bases). V was pared by 3 bases and J by 2 bases, with 14 bases between. The CDR3 is made up of 16 amino acids. Germline lookup yields CDR1 SNHLY and CDR2 FYNNEI. The CDR3 loop reads CASSDARVGGNQPQHF. In DNA, the CDR3 is TGTGCCAGCAGTGACGCCAGGGTAGGCGGCAATCAGCCCCAGCATTTT.

This clone is a singleton in its sample. Other DNA sequences from this sample encode an identical CDR3 as well. J is TRBJ1-1 and V is TRBV29-1; D unresolved. V was shortened by 5 bases and J by 11 bases, with 15 bases between the two germline ends. The CDR3 runs 11 residues. Germline assignment: CDR1 SQVTM and CDR2 ANQGSEA. As DNA, the CDR3 is TGCAGCGTTACTTCGGACTCGTGGGCTTTCTTT. It is translated as CSVTSDSWAFF. Full variable domain (remainder filled in from reference TRBV29-1 and TRBJ1-1): SAVISQKPSRDICQRGTSLTIQCQVDSQVTMMFWYRQQPGQSLTLIATANQGSEATYESGFVIDKFPISRPNLTFSTLTVSNMSPEDSSIYLCSVTSDSWAFFGQGTRLTVV.

This clone was picked up one time. V is TRBV4-2 and J is TRBJ1-3, with TRBD1 as a possible D gene (6 bases). Per germline, CDR1 LGHNA and CDR2 YNFKEQ. This CDR3 has 15 residues. Trimming left V 0 bases short and J 7 bases short, with 13 bases between. CDR3 bases: TGTGCCAGCAGCCAAGATTCAGGGGCGTGGAACACCATATATTTT. Protein product: CASSQDSGAWNTIYF.

The chain carries TRBV5-4 and TRBJ2-6; D uncertain. V was shortened by 0 bases and J by 6 bases, with 13 bases between the two germline ends. The V gene's germline CDR1 is SGHNT and CDR2 YYREEE (reference sequence). The length of the CDR3 is 16 residues. CDR3 coding DNA: TGTGCCAGCAGCTTGGGGAGCCCCTCGGTGGCCAACGTCCTGACTTTC. Its translation: CASSLGSPSVANVLTF.

This sequence joins TRBV5-6 and TRBJ2-5; unclear D gene. V was pared by 4 bases and J by 2 bases, with 12 bases between. The length of the CDR3 is 14 residues. CDR1 is SGHDT, CDR2 YYEEEE, per germline. CDR3 sequence: CASSQILLQETQYF. DNA for the CDR3: TGTGCCAGCAGCCAAATCCTATTACAAGAGACCCAGTACTTC.

The rearrangement uses TRBV5-1 and TRBJ2-3; TRBD1 matches 8 bases. Trimming cost V 4 bases and J 0 bases; bases outside gene matches: 7. Germline CDR1 SGHRS, CDR2 YFSETQ. CDR3 size: 16 residues. The CDR3 DNA follows: TGCGCCAGCAGCCAACAGGGGGGTCTAAGCACAGATACGCAGTATTTT. Protein sequence: CASSQQGGLSTDTQYF.

V gene TRBV28 combines with J gene TRBJ2-1, with 11 bases identical to TRBD2. J lost 4 bases, V lost 5 bases, and 4 bases had no gene match. Per the germline V gene, CDR1 is MDHEN and CDR2 is SYDVKM. This CDR3 is 15 amino acids long. The CDR3 DNA reads TGTGCCAGCAGTAAAACTAGCGGGGGTTACAATGAGCAGTTCTTC. This sequence encodes CASSKTSGGYNEQFF.

The V and J genes are TRBV27 and TRBJ2-5, with D possibly matching TRBD2 (7 bases). This CDR3 spans 13 amino acids. V was shortened by 6 bases and J by 5 bases, with 13 bases between the two germline ends. The germline gives CDR1 MNHEY, CDR2 SMNVEV (reference sequence). CDR3: CASRLGGVETQYF. CDR3 in DNA: TGTGCCAGCAGATTAGGGGGGGTGGAGACCCAGTACTTC.

This clone was counted once. The chain links TRBV5-6 to TRBJ2-7; 10 nucleotides match TRBD1. Per the germline V gene, CDR1 is SGHDT and CDR2 is YYEEEE. Germline trimming cut 3 bases from V and 5 bases from J; bases unmatched to any gene: 5. The CDR3 contains 14 residues. The CDR3 loop is CASSWGTGAHEQYF. In DNA, the CDR3 is TGTGCCAGCAGCTGGGGGACAGGGGCCCACGAGCAGTACTTC.

The chain carries TRBV9 and TRBJ2-7; TRBD2 matches 10 bases. This CDR3 is 16 amino acids long. J gave up 7 bases and V 0 bases, and 10 bases lay outside the gene matches. CDR1 and CDR2 (germline): SGDLS, YYNGEE. The CDR3 loop reads CASSVVASGGPVEQYF. The CDR3 DNA reads TGTGCCAGCAGCGTAGTGGCTAGCGGGGGCCCCGTGGAGCAGTACTTC.

The chain employs TRBV5-1 and TRBJ1-6, with D tentatively TRBD1 (6 bases). V lost 3 bases and J lost 8, with 12 bases in between. The CDR3 length is 14 residues. Germline loops: CDR1 SGHRS, CDR2 YFSETQ. CDR3 amino acids: CASSSQGRDSPLHF. CDR3 DNA sequence: TGCGCCAGCAGCTCACAGGGCAGAGATTCACCCCTCCACTTT.